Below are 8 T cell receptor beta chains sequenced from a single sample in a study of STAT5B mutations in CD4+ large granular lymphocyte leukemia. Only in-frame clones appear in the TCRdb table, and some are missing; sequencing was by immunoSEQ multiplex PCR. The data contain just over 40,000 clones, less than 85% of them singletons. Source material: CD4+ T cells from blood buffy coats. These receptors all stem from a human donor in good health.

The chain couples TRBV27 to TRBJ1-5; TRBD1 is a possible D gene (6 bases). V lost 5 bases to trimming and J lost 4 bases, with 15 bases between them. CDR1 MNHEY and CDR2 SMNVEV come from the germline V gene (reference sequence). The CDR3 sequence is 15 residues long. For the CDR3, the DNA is TGTGCCAGCAGTGCTCGTGGGGGGCAGAATCAGCCCCAGCATTTT. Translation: CASSARGGQNQPQHF.

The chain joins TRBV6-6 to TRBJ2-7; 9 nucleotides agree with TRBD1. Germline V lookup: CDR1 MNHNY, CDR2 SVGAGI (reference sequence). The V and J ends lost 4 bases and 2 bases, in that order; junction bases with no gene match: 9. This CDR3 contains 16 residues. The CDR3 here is CASSSHGTGSPYEQYF. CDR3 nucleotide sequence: TGTGCCAGCAGTTCCCACGGGACAGGGAGCCCCTACGAGCAGTACTTC.

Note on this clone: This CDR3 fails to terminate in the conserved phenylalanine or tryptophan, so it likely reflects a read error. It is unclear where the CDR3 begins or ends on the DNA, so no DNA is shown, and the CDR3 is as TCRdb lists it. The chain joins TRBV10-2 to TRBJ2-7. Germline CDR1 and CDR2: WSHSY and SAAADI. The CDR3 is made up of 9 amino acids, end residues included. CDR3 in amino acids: CASCLPYRP.

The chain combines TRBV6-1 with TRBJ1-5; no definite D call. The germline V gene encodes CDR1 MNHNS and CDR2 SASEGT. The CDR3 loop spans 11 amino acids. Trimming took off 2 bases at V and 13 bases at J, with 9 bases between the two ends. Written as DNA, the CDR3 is TGTGCCAGCAGTGAAATCCAGGCTCAGCATTTT. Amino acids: CASSEIQAQHF.

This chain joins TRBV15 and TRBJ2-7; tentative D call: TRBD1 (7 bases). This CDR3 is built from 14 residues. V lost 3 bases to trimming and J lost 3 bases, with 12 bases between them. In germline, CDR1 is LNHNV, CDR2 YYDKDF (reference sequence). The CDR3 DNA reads TGTGCCACCAGCAGGGAGGGGGCCAACTACGAGCAGTACTTC. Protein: CATSREGANYEQYF.

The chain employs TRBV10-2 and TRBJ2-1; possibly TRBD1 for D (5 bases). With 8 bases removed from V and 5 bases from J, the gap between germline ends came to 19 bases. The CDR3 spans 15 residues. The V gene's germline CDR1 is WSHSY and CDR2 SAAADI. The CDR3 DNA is TGCGCCAGCCTAGTCAGGGTCGGCGGACACAATGAGCAGTTCTTC. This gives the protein CASLVRVGGHNEQFF.

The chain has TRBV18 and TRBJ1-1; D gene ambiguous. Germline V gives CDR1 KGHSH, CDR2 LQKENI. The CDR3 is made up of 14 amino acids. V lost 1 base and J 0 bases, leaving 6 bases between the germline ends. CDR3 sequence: CASSPREMNTEAFF. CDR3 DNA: TGTGCCAGCTCACCACGAGAGATGAACACTGAAGCTTTCTTT.

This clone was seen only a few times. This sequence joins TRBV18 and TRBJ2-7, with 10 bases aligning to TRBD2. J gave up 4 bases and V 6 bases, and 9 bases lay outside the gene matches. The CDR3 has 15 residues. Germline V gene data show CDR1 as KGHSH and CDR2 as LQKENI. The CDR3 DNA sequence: TGTGCCAGCTCTCCCGGACTAGCGGAGCCATACGAGCAGTACTTC. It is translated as CASSPGLAEPYEQYF. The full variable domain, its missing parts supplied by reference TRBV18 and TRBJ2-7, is NAGVMQNPRHLVRRRGQEARLRCSPMKGHSHVYWYRQLPEEGLKFMVYLQKENIIDESGMPKERFSAEFPKEGPSILRIQQVVRGDSAAYFCASSPGLAEPYEQYFGPGTRLTVT.